The sequence of this T cell receptor beta chain was determined in a study of blood T cell repertoires in COVID-19. Study details: Specimens from acute and convalescent COVID-19 originated in the United States, Italy and Spain.

Data came from immunoSEQ multiplex PCR; TCRdb stores just in-frame clones and leaves some out. The profile covers fewer than 600,000 clones, with roughly 89% appearing a single time and over 0.7% taken by the ten largest. The Seattle patients, enrolled during active infection, were followed longitudinally. CDR3 size: 15 residues. Trimming removed 1 base at V and 2 bases at J, with 11 bases between. Per the germline V gene, CDR1 is SGHNT and CDR2 is YYREEE (reference sequence). The sequenced material came from peripheral blood. The TCR originated in a man aged 18 to 29 with COVID-19, enrolled during active disease. This sequence joins TRBV5-4 and TRBJ2-3; D is possibly TRBD2 (5 bases). CDR3 loop: CASSLYEGSTDTQYF. The CDR3 DNA follows: TGTGCCAGCAGCTTGTACGAGGGTTCCACAGATACGCAGTATTTT.